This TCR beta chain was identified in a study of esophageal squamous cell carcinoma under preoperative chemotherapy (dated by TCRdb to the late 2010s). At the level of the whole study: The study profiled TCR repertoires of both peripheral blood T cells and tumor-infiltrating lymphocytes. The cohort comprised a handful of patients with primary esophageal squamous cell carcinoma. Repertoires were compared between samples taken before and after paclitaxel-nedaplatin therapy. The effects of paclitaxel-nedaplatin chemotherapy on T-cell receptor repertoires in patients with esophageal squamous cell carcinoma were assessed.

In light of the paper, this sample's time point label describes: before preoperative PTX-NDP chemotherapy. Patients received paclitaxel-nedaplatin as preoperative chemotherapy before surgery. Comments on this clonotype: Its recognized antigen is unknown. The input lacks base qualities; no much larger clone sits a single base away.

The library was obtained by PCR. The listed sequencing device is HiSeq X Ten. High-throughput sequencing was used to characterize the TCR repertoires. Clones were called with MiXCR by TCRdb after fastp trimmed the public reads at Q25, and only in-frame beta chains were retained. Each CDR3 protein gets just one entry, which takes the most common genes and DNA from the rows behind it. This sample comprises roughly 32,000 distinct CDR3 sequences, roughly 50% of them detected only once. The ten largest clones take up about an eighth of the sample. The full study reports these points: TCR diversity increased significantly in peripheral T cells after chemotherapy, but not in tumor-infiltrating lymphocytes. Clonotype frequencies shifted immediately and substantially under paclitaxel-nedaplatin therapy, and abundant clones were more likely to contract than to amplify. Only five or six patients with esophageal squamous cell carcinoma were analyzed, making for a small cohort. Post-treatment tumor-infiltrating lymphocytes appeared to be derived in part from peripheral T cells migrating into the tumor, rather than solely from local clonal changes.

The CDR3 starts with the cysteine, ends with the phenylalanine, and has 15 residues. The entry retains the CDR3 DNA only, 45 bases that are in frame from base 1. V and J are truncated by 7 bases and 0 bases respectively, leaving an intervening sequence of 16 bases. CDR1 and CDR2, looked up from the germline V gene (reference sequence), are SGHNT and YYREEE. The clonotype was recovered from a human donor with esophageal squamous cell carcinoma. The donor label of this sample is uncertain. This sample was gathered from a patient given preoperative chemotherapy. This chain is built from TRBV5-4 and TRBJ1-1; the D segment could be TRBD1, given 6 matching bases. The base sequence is TGTGCCAGCGGCGTACAGGGAGGTTTGAACACTGAAGCTTTCTTT. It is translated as CASGVQGGLNTEAFF. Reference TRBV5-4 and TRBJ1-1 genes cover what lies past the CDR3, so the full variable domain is ETGVTQSPTHLIKTRGQQVTLRCSSQSGHNTVSWYQQALGQGPQFIFQYYREEENGRGNFPPRFSGLQFPNYSSELNVNALELDDSALYLCASGVQGGLNTEAFFGQGTRLTVV.